The rows below give T cell receptor beta chains drawn from one sample of a study of T cells expressing NK-cell markers. TCRdb re-called the 5' RACE reads and gives one entry per CDR3 protein, without DNA. The data include 200,000 to 300,000 distinct CDR3 sequences; the top ten clones carry 0.39%. Source material: blood T cells: a sorted CD56 or NKG2C T cell subset, CD4+ or CD8+ T cells, or bulk PBMC T cells (not recorded which). These receptors were collected from a man aged 18 to 29 in good health. CDR3s include the opening cysteine and the closing phenylalanine or tryptophan.

J: TRBJ2-5
V: TRBV6-5
CDR3: CASSPRTGRGETQYF

J: TRBJ2-2
V: TRBV7-6
CDR3: CASSPVGAGELFF

J: TRBJ2-5
V: TRBV7-2
CDR3: CASSPQVETQYF

J: TRBJ2-5
V: TRBV20-1
CDR3: CSAENRAQETQYF

J: TRBJ2-2
V: TRBV4-2
CDR3: CASSQDRDFPTGELFF

J: TRBJ2-3
V: TRBV5-1
CDR3: CASSLSGRFTDTQYF

J: TRBJ1-4
V: TRBV5-6
CDR3: CASSLPTGATNEKLFF

J: TRBJ2-3
V: TRBV6-2/TRBV6-3
CDR3: CASSYSIITRTGEVKDTQYF

J: TRBJ2-5
V: TRBV12-3/TRBV12-4
CDR3: CASRPDRVQETQYF

J: TRBJ1-5
V: TRBV20-1
CDR3: CSATNRAQWPQHF

J: TRBJ2-1
V: TRBV14
CDR3: CASSQDLVTHEQFF

J: TRBJ2-4
V: TRBV29-1
CDR3: CSVEDLGRDIQYF

J: TRBJ1-3
V: TRBV5-1
CDR3: CASSLGTGLSGNTIYF

J: TRBJ2-7
V: TRBV20-1
CDR3: CSAQGTSGTSSYEQYF

J: TRBJ2-1
V: TRBV15
CDR3: CATSRGGGLGQVGWEQFF

J: TRBJ2-5
V: TRBV7-2
CDR3: CASSFTVETQYF

J: TRBJ2-5
V: TRBV20-1
CDR3: CSASFYRGRETQYF

J: TRBJ1-3
V: TRBV7-9
CDR3: CASIPGRVGNTIYF

J: TRBJ2-1
V: TRBV5-1
CDR3: CASSLARTDNNEQFF

J: TRBJ1-5
V: TRBV9
CDR3: CASSATPGVGNQPQHF

J: TRBJ2-5
V: TRBV11-3
CDR3: CASGSSQGFETQYF

J: TRBJ2-3
V: TRBV28
CDR3: CASSSRRVAGPTDTQYF

J: TRBJ2-1
V: TRBV12-3/TRBV12-4
CDR3: CASRPPYSEQFF

J: TRBJ2-3
V: TRBV20-1
CDR3: CSADKSSGNTDTQYF

J: TRBJ1-2
V: TRBV27
CDR3: CASSLAGVGYGYTF

J: TRBJ2-7
V: TRBV20-1
CDR3: CSASSVGVYYEQYF

J: TRBJ2-2
V: TRBV6-5
CDR3: CASSYSPLWVAGELFF

J: TRBJ1-2
V: TRBV12-3/TRBV12-4
CDR3: CASSHGTADYGYTF

J: TRBJ2-3
V: TRBV5-1
CDR3: CASSLVGQGYDTQYF

J: TRBJ1-5
V: TRBV5-6
CDR3: CASSLQTGTFQPQHF

J: TRBJ2-7
V: TRBV27
CDR3: CASSNLAGVLQYF

J: TRBJ1-1
V: TRBV15
CDR3: CATSRFSGGTEAFF

J: TRBJ2-7
V: TRBV27
CDR3: CASNPLGVGGYEQYF

J: TRBJ2-2
V: TRBV24-1
CDR3: CATSQQSATGELFF

J: TRBJ2-2
V: TRBV12-3/TRBV12-4
CDR3: CASSPRARTSYSGELFF

J: TRBJ2-7
V: TRBV6-2/TRBV6-3
CDR3: CASSTGTSGVRQYF

J: TRBJ2-1
V: TRBV7-8
CDR3: CASILGLPTDYNEQFF

J: TRBJ1-1
V: TRBV29-1
CDR3: CSAESGVGTEAFF

J: TRBJ2-1
V: TRBV7-9
CDR3: CASSLSGSGNEQFF

J: TRBJ2-5
V: TRBV5-1
CDR3: CASSSGETQYF

J: TRBJ1-5
V: TRBV6-1
CDR3: CATHRQGSDQPQHF

J: TRBJ1-1
V: TRBV7-2
CDR3: CASSLSPNMNTEAFF

J: TRBJ1-4
V: TRBV20-1
CDR3: CSARLPGQGAEKLFF

J: TRBJ2-5
V: TRBV20-1
CDR3: CSAGRTGTLTQYF

J: TRBJ2-1
V: TRBV10-1
CDR3: CASSAGTRSGQQFF

J: TRBJ2-1
V: TRBV5-4
CDR3: CASSLDVDARQFF

J: TRBJ2-3
V: TRBV12-3/TRBV12-4
CDR3: CASSPRRAPGPDTQYF

J: TRBJ2-7
V: TRBV28
CDR3: CASRPTGSGGYEQYF

J: TRBJ2-6
V: TRBV6-4
CDR3: CASSLRSHKGQPIHSGANVLTF

J: TRBJ2-5
V: TRBV7-2
CDR3: CASSPGLQIYQETQYF

J: TRBJ1-1
V: TRBV4-1
CDR3: CASSPPLWANTEAFF

J: TRBJ2-3
V: TRBV6-1
CDR3: CASSRLAQRTQYF

J: TRBJ1-1
V: TRBV6-1
CDR3: CASSEQTSPSEAFF